This T cell receptor beta chain originates from a study of cytomegalovirus exposure and HLA in healthy donors. Use of 60 Vbeta and 13 Jbeta primers characterized the PCR. TCRdb's table, derived via immunoSEQ multiplex PCR, lists solely in-frame clones and lacks some. The sample lists under 200,000 clones; over 80% were seen once. V shed 6 bases and J 2 bases; nucleotides not matched to a gene: 3. This CDR3 contains 13 residues. CDR1 and CDR2 from the germline V gene are MGHRA and YSYEKL. The sequence came from a human donor in good health. Sequenced sample: PBMCs. This chain links TRBV4-1 with TRBJ1-1, with 7 positions matching TRBD1. CDR3 sequence reads: CASSRGGNTEAFF. DNA of the CDR3: TGCGCCAGCAGTCGAGGGGGCAACACTGAAGCTTTCTTT.